Following are 5 T cell receptor beta chains from one sample sequenced in a study of blood T cell repertoires in COVID-19 (dated by TCRdb to the early 2020s). The library came from the immunoSEQ multiplex PCR assay. This immuneACCESS table, as held by TCRdb, lists in-frame sequences with V and J called but not all clones. Of the missing ones, under half trace to an unresolved V gene in checked studies; the others have no known cause. The sample table holds about 360,000 clones, of which around 87% were seen once. Approximately 2.9% of the sample comes from the top ten. Sequencing was carried out using peripheral blood. The receptors shown here come from a human donor in a cohort sampled during active COVID-19.

This chain links TRBV6-6 with TRBJ1-5; D possibly corresponds to TRBD1 (5 bases). The germline V and J ends were trimmed by 7 bases and 11 bases, with 18 bases remaining between them. Germline CDR1 and CDR2: MNHNY and SVGAGI (reference sequence). This CDR3 is 13 amino acids long. The CDR3 spells CASKGLPEVAQHF. CDR3 sequence (DNA): TGTGCCAGCAAGGGACTCCCGGAGGTGGCCCAGCATTTT.

This clone was observed a handful of times. The chain is built from TRBV6-5 and TRBJ1-2; TRBD1 matches 8 bases. Per the germline V gene, CDR1 is MNHEY and CDR2 is SVGAGI. Trimming took 2 bases from V and 5 from J; bases not matched to a gene: 4. The CDR3 runs to 14 residues. The chain's CDR3 is CASSYQGATYGYTF. CDR3 sequence (DNA): TGTGCCAGCAGTTACCAGGGGGCGACGTATGGCTACACCTTC.

The chain is built from TRBV19 and TRBJ1-5; maybe TRBD1 (6 bases). The CDR3 is 14 amino acids. Germline V gene sequence: CDR1 LNHDA, CDR2 SQIVND (reference sequence). V was trimmed by 6 bases and J by 7 bases, leaving 16 bases between them. This CDR3 reads CASSPTGQGQPQHF. In DNA form, the CDR3 reads TGTGCCAGTAGCCCGACAGGCCAGGGGCAGCCCCAGCATTTT. Variable domain in full (rest from reference TRBV19 and TRBJ1-5): DGGITQSPKYLFRKEGQNVTLSCEQNLNHDAMYWYRQDPGQGLRLIYYSQIVNDFQKGDIAEGYSVSREKKESFPLTVTSAQKNPTAFYLCASSPTGQGQPQHFGDGTRLSIL.

The rearrangement joins TRBV11-3 to TRBJ2-3; weak D call: TRBD1 (5 bases). The CDR3 spans 13 residues. The V gene lost 6 bases and the J gene lost 4 bases, with 11 bases spanning the gap. Germline CDR1 and CDR2: SGHNT and YENEEA. CDR3 region: CASSRTQADTQYF. CDR3 in DNA: TGTGCCAGCAGTCGGACACAGGCAGATACGCAGTATTTT.

The chain joins TRBV27 to TRBJ2-3, with 12 bases lining up with TRBD2. This CDR3 has 14 amino acids. Germline trimming cut 7 bases from V and 7 bases from J; bases unmatched to any gene: 6. Germline V CDR1 and CDR2: MNHEY, SMNVEV (reference sequence). CDR3 nucleotides: TGTGCCAGCAACGGACTAGCGGGGCCGCATACGCAGTATTTT. Residues: CASNGLAGPHTQYF.